The 30 T cell receptor beta chains given below trace back to one sample, sequenced in a study of T cell repertoires in cytomegalovirus infection. Using its own MiXCR run on the reads, TCRdb lists one record per CDR3 protein. The table lists 680,000 or so distinct CDR3 sequences, about 40% of them singletons. The sample comprised PBMCs. The origin of the receptors is a human donor in good health (CMV status not recorded). Some clones in this sample may be carry-over from other donors' samples.

This clonotype was picked up many times. The chain carries TRBV27 and TRBJ2-1, with a weak D call TRBD2 (6 bases). From germline, CDR1 is MNHEY and CDR2 SMNVEV (reference sequence). Trimming cost V 0 bases and J 4 bases, with 19 bases left between them. CDR3 size: 18 residues. The CDR3 protein is CASSLSSFGGVLYNEQFF. CDR3 nucleotide sequence: TGTGCCAGCAGTTTATCCTCTTTCGGGGGTGTATTGTACAATGAGCAGTTCTTC.

Worth noting for this clonotype: This likely comes from a read error, as the CDR3 has no conserved phenylalanine or tryptophan at its end. It is unclear where the CDR3 begins or ends on the DNA, so no DNA is shown, and the CDR3 is as TCRdb lists it. The CDR3 loop is CDSSTSNPMAPTITV. The rearrangement uses TRBV19 and TRBJ1-1. Germline CDR1 LNHDA, CDR2 SQIVND (reference sequence). Inclusive of both ends, the CDR3 amounts to 15 amino acids.

This clonotype has a handful of counts. The chain has TRBV6-1 and TRBJ2-7; D is ambiguous. The V gene lost 8 bases and the J gene lost 3 bases, with 8 bases spanning the gap. The CDR3 is made up of 11 amino acids. The germline CDR1 and CDR2 sequences are MNHNS and SASEGT. This CDR3 is CASLGYYEQYF. DNA of the CDR3: TGTGCCAGCCTTGGCTACTACGAGCAGTACTTC.

The chain combines TRBV20-1 with TRBJ2-4; D tentatively fits TRBD1 or TRBD2 (5 bases each). CDR3 length equals 20 residues. CDR1 and CDR2 (germline): DFQATT, SNEGSKA (reference sequence). V was pared by 2 bases and J by 1 base, with 27 bases between. CDR3 protein: CSARSYRTQAVSGAKNIQYF. The CDR3 DNA reads as TGCAGTGCTAGATCATACAGGACTCAAGCTGTATCCGGGGCCAAAAACATTCAGTACTTC.

The chain joins TRBV13 to TRBJ1-2; no clear D. The CDR3 loop spans 12 amino acids. The germline V gene has CDR1 PRHDT and CDR2 FYEKMQ (reference sequence). Trimming removed 6 bases at V and 7 bases at J, with 12 bases between. For the CDR3, the DNA is TGTGCCAGCAGGGAAGGGCCTGGTGGCTACACCTTC. Residues: CASREGPGGYTF. The entire variable domain, with the rest obtained from reference TRBV13 and TRBJ1-2, is as follows: AAGVIQSPRHLIKEKRETATLKCYPIPRHDTVYWYQQGPGQDPQFLISFYEKMQSDKGSIPDRFSAQQFSDYHSELNMSSLELGDSALYFCASREGPGGYTFGSGTRLTVV.

This chain joins TRBV6-2 or TRBV6-3 and TRBJ1-1; a possible D gene is TRBD1 (5 bases). From germline, CDR1 is MNHEY and CDR2 SVGEGT. This CDR3 is 13 amino acids long. V lost 4 bases, J lost 5 bases, and 11 bases lay in between. The CDR3 region has the DNA TGTGCCAGCAGTTCGGCTTGGGGGACTGAAGCTTTCTTT. Translation: CASSSAWGTEAFF.

The chain has TRBV15 and TRBJ2-3; 7 positions agree with TRBD2. V shed 1 base and J 5 bases; nucleotides not matched to a gene: 6. The CDR3 spans 15 residues. Germline V gene lookup returns CDR1 LNHNV and CDR2 YYDKDF (reference sequence). The CDR3 DNA reads as TGTGCCACCAGCAGAGGAGGGAGGGACGGAGATACGCAGTATTTT. It is translated as CATSRGGRDGDTQYF.

This clonotype has at least ten counts. The chain recombines TRBV7-2 with TRBJ1-4, with 10 nucleotides matching TRBD1. The CDR3 is 15 amino acids. Germline V gene lookup returns CDR1 SGHTA and CDR2 FQGNSA. With 6 bases clipped from V and 7 bases from J, the junction kept 8 bases outside the gene matches. In DNA form, the CDR3 reads TGTGCCAGCAGACCTTCCGGGACAGGGGCTGAAAAACTGTTTTTT. Translating it yields CASRPSGTGAEKLFF. Filled out from reference TRBV7-2 and TRBJ1-4, the complete variable domain reads GAGVSQSPSNKVTEKGKDVELRCDPISGHTALYWYRQSLGQGLEFLIYFQGNSAPDKSGLPSDRFSAERTGGSVSTLTIQRTQQEDSAVYLCASRPSGTGAEKLFFGSGTQLSVL.

V usage is TRBV7-8 and J usage is TRBJ2-3; 15 bases map to TRBD2. Germline CDR1 and CDR2: SGHVS and FQNEAQ. V dropped 5 bases and J dropped 0; count of bases not matched to a gene: 9. CDR3 size: 19 residues. The CDR3 nucleotides read TGTGCCAGCAGCCCAGGACTAGCGGGAGGGCCATTAAGCACAGATACGCAGTATTTT. It is translated as CASSPGLAGGPLSTDTQYF.

This rearrangement joins TRBV11-1 to TRBJ2-7, with D perhaps matching TRBD1 or TRBD2 (5 bases each). This CDR3 is 14 amino acids long. V dropped 3 bases and J dropped 6 bases, with 15 bases sitting between them. CDR1 and CDR2 from the germline V gene are SGHAT and FQDESV (reference sequence). The CDR3 nucleotides read TGTGCCAGCAGCTTGATCGAGGGGATAACCGAGCAGTACTTC. It is translated as CASSLIEGITEQYF.

This clonotype has more than one count but fewer than ten. The V gene is TRBV15, the J gene TRBJ2-1; TRBD2 matches at 9 bases. The CDR3 has 15 residues. V was pared by 2 bases and J by 7 bases, with 6 bases of the junction left unmatched. Germline V lookup: CDR1 LNHNV, CDR2 YYDKDF (reference sequence). This CDR3 is CATSRKVAGVNEQFF. CDR3 nucleotide sequence: TGTGCCACCAGCAGAAAAGTAGCGGGGGTTAATGAGCAGTTCTTC.

This clonotype was detected only a few times. The chain combines TRBV29-1 with TRBJ2-3; 7 bases align to TRBD1. This CDR3 is 14 amino acids long. Germline-derived CDR1 and CDR2 are SQVTM and ANQGSEA. V lost 6 bases to trimming and J lost 3 bases; unmatched junction nucleotides: 9. In DNA, the CDR3 is TGCAGCGTCTCCACAGGGGTTACAACAGATACGCAGTATTTT. Its translation: CSVSTGVTTDTQYF.

To note about this clonotype: One end of the junction fails to match germline, which may point to a read error. The chain carries TRBV20-1 and TRBJ2-2; TRBD2 matches at 7 bases. There are 14 residues in the CDR3. Germline lookup yields CDR1 DFQATT and CDR2 SNEGSKA (reference sequence). CDR3 region: CSARLAAKTGELFF. CDR3 in DNA: TGCAGTGCTAGACTAGCGGCGAAAACCGGGGAGCTGTTTTTT.

This rearrangement joins TRBV19 to TRBJ1-6; tentatively, D is TRBD1 (6 bases). Germline V gene lookup returns CDR1 LNHDA and CDR2 SQIVND (reference sequence). This CDR3 comprises 15 residues. V was shortened by 3 bases and J by 4 bases, with 10 bases between the two germline ends. CDR3 residues: CASSIGQTYNSPLHF. In DNA form, the CDR3 reads TGTGCCAGTAGTATCGGACAGACTTATAATTCACCCCTCCACTTT.

A word on this clonotype: A much larger clone differs by one base, so this may be a read error. The chain's CDR3 is CDSSLGPGWEYEQYF. The CDR3 DNA sequence: TGTGACAGCAGCTTAGGTCCAGGGTGGGAGTACGAGCAGTACTTC. The genes are TRBV7-6 and TRBJ2-7; D assignment may be TRBD1 or TRBD2 (5 bases each). The germline V gene has CDR1 SGHVS and CDR2 FNYEAQ. The CDR3 length is 15 residues. The whole variable domain, filled in from reference TRBV7-6 and TRBJ2-7, reads GAGVSQSPRYKVTKRGQDVALRCDPISGHVSLYWYRQALGQGPEFLTYFNYEAQQDKSGLPNDRFSAERPEGSISTLTIQRTEQRDSAMYRCDSSLGPGWEYEQYFGPGTRLTVT.

The rearrangement links TRBV7-9 to TRBJ2-7; D is undetermined. CDR3 length equals 9 residues. Per the germline V gene, CDR1 is SEHNR and CDR2 is FQNEAQ (reference sequence). V was pared by 8 bases and J by 6 bases, with 5 bases between. This CDR3 reads CASGLEQYF. The DNA for the CDR3 is TGTGCCAGCGGTCTCGAGCAGTACTTC.

About this clonotype: This may be a read error, as it is one base from a much larger clone. Since the CDR3 does not end with the conserved phenylalanine or tryptophan, this likely comes from a read error. This chain connects TRBV7-6 to TRBJ2-7, with a weak D call TRBD2 (7 bases). The CDR3 sequence is 15 residues long. V was clipped by 2 bases and J by 2 bases, with 13 bases between them. The germline V gene has CDR1 SGHVS and CDR2 FNYEAQ. In nucleotides, the CDR3 is TGTGCCAGCAGCTTATCGGGGGGCGATCCCTACGAGCAGTACTTA. This codes for CASSLSGGDPYEQYL.

There are a few counts of this clonotype. The chain uses TRBV12-3 or TRBV12-4 and TRBJ1-2; 10 nucleotides match TRBD1. This CDR3 is built from 15 residues. With 5 bases clipped from V and 8 bases from J, the junction kept 11 bases outside the gene matches. DNA of the CDR3: TGTGCCAGCAGTCCCCGCCGACAGGGGGCGGAGGGCTACACCTTC. It yields the protein CASSPRRQGAEGYTF.

The chain has TRBV5-1 and TRBJ2-7, with no clear D. Germline V CDR1 and CDR2: SGHRS, YFSETQ. V was trimmed by 0 bases and J by 4 bases, leaving 14 bases between them. The CDR3 spans 15 residues. DNA for the CDR3: TGCGCCAGCAGCTTGGTTCGGGTGGCGAGTTACGAGCAGTACTTC. This translates into CASSLVRVASYEQYF.

The chain is built from TRBV5-4 and TRBJ1-1; 7 bases line up with TRBD1. CDR1 is SGHNT, CDR2 YYREEE, per germline (reference sequence). This CDR3 spans 12 amino acids. The J segment lost 7 bases and the V segment lost 5 bases, leaving 5 bases of the junction unmatched. DNA for the CDR3: TGTGCCAGCAGTAGACAGGGCGGTGAAGCTTTCTTT. Translated, it gives CASSRQGGEAFF.

The rearrangement links TRBV28 to TRBJ1-2; D is unclear. The CDR3 is made up of 13 amino acids. Trimming took off 3 bases at V and 8 bases at J, with 13 bases between the two ends. Germline CDR1 reads MDHEN; CDR2 reads SYDVKM. The chain's CDR3 is CASSFTGESGYTF. The DNA of the CDR3 is TGTGCCAGCAGTTTTACCGGGGAGAGCGGCTACACCTTC.

This clonotype was counted between two and nine times. The V gene is TRBV14, the J gene TRBJ2-3; perhaps TRBD2 as D (5 bases). The V and J ends lost 3 bases and 4 bases respectively, with 14 bases between them. This CDR3 has 15 amino acids. CDR1 SGHDN and CDR2 FVKESK come from the germline V gene. The CDR3 region has the DNA TGTGCCAGCAGCCACACTCCGGGATTCGCAGATACGCAGTATTTT. Its translation: CASSHTPGFADTQYF. The variable domain in full, completed from reference TRBV14 and TRBJ2-3, reads EAGVTQFPSHSVIEKGQTVTLRCDPISGHDNLYWYRRVMGKEIKFLLHFVKESKQDESGMPNNRFLAERTGGTYSTLKVQPAELEDSGVYFCASSHTPGFADTQYFGPGTRLTVL.

This clonotype appeared many times. The chain recombines TRBV7-9 with TRBJ1-2; D perhaps matches TRBD1 (6 bases). Germline CDR1 is SEHNR and CDR2 is FQNEAQ (reference sequence). The CDR3 covers 15 residues. The V gene lost 3 bases and the J gene lost 6 bases, with 17 bases spanning the gap. Here the CDR3 reads CASSFNPTYRDGYTF. The CDR3, as DNA: TGTGCCAGCAGCTTTAACCCGACCTACAGGGATGGCTACACCTTC.

The table lists this clonotype with a few counts. A read error is possible here, since a much larger clone lies one base away. The V and J genes are TRBV12-3 or TRBV12-4 and TRBJ2-3; D ambiguous. Between the trimmed V and J ends, which lost 2 bases and 4 bases, there was a span of 4 bases. The CDR3 covers 12 residues. CDR3 amino acids: CASSLYADTQYF. CDR3 coding DNA: TGTGCCAGCAGTTTATATGCAGATACGCAGTATTTT.

The chain couples TRBV4-1 to TRBJ2-2; D may correspond to TRBD1 or TRBD2 (5 bases each). This CDR3 spans 16 amino acids. Trimming removed 6 bases from V and 1 base from J, with 15 bases in between. The germline gives CDR1 MGHRA, CDR2 YSYEKL. The CDR3 reads CASSQKGPMNTGELFF. CDR3 nucleotide sequence: TGCGCCAGCAGTCAAAAGGGACCGATGAACACCGGGGAGCTGTTTTTT.

The rearrangement links TRBV7-8 to TRBJ2-7, with D possibly called TRBD1 or TRBD2 (5 bases each). CDR1 is SGHVS, CDR2 FQNEAQ, per germline. V was shortened by 5 bases and J by 0 bases, with 14 bases between the two germline ends. The CDR3 extends over 15 amino acids. The CDR3 loop reads CASSATGTVSYEQYF. CDR3 coding DNA: TGTGCCAGCAGCGCTACCGGGACGGTCTCCTACGAGCAGTACTTC.

This sequence joins TRBV20-1 and TRBJ2-7, with D perhaps TRBD1 (6 bases). Trimming pared 5 bases from V and 4 bases from J, leaving 24 bases between. Germline values: CDR1 DFQATT, CDR2 SNEGSKA (reference sequence). CDR3 size: 16 residues. The CDR3 region has the DNA TGCAGTGCTCCTCAGCCCACAGGGTTCGACGGATACGAGCAGTACTTC. Protein: CSAPQPTGFDGYEQYF.

A word on this clonotype: The CDR3 carries no conserved terminal phenylalanine or tryptophan, so it likely arises from a read error. This chain links TRBV7-2 with TRBJ2-7, with D perhaps being TRBD1 or TRBD2 (5 bases each). Trimming took 2 bases from V and 7 from J, leaving 18 bases between them. The CDR3 runs 15 residues. The V gene's germline CDR1 is SGHTA and CDR2 FQGNSA. The CDR3 DNA is TGTGCCAGCAGCTTATCATACGGGGCCGGTCGGGAGCAGTACTTA. It specifies CASSLSYGAGREQYL.

The chain recombines TRBV28 with TRBJ2-2; weak D call: TRBD1 (5 bases). CDR1 and CDR2 (germline): MDHEN, SYDVKM. The CDR3 consists of 14 residues. V was trimmed by 6 bases and J by 7 bases, leaving 15 bases between them. CDR3 residues: CASSVGARGGELFF. CDR3 coding DNA: TGTGCCAGCAGCGTAGGGGCGCGTGGCGGGGAGCTGTTTTTT. Together with reference TRBV28 and TRBJ2-2, the CDR3 gives the full variable domain: DVKVTQSSRYLVKRTGEKVFLECVQDMDHENMFWYRQDPGLGLRLIYFSYDVKMKEKGDIPEGYSVSREKKERFSLILESASTNQTSMYLCASSVGARGGELFFGEGSRLTVL.

A note on this clonotype: The conserved final phenylalanine or tryptophan is absent from the CDR3, which likely points to a read error. The rearrangement uses TRBV12-3 or TRBV12-4 and TRBJ1-5; no reliable D call. Deletions cut 6 bases from V and 4 bases from J, with 13 bases between. This CDR3 region has 14 residues. The CDR3 DNA sequence: TGTGCCAGCAGCGCCCGACGGATTAATCAGCCCCAGCATTTG. As protein: CASSARRINQPQHL.